This T cell receptor beta chain originates from a study of neurological immune-mediated disorders. Many counts were recorded for this clonotype. Trimming pared 2 bases from V and 0 bases from J, leaving 11 bases between. This CDR3 comprises 15 residues. Germline V lookup: CDR1 SGHRS, CDR2 YFSETQ. The cDNA was synthesized by 5'RACE incorporating 10-nucleotide random UMIs. Every sequencing run drew on 15-18 subjects and yielded over 200 million TCR-beta sequences. Each CDR3 protein is one row after TCRdb ran MiXCR on the 5' RACE reads. The table includes 20,000 to 30,000 distinct CDR3 sequences, 13% detected once. As for time point: technical triplicate 1. The sorted libraries drew on roughly 1 million T cells that were CD4+ or CD8+.

The source material was CD4+ T cells from blood. This receptor was taken from a female donor with HTLV-1-associated myelopathy (HAM/TSP). V gene TRBV5-1 combines with J gene TRBJ2-5; D unresolved. CDR3 amino acids: CASSFGGRYQETQYF. CDR3 nucleotide sequence: TGCGCCAGCAGCTTTGGCGGAAGGTACCAAGAGACCCAGTACTTC.